Below, one TCR beta chain is given with its context. Original handling: Amplification of reference gene primers provided the estimated nucleated cell counts. Sequencing was performed with immunoSEQ multiplex PCR; in TCRdb, only in-frame clones are kept and a portion is missing. That table supplies the V and J calls and clone size; D and trimming were determined from the DNA. The table lists some 110,000 clones, about nine tenths of them singletons, with around 4.2% in the top ten. The data stem from a study of blood T cell repertoires in COVID-19. Study-wide background: Samples representing acute and convalescent COVID-19 were sourced from the United States, Italy and Spain. T cells, B-cell-depleted T cells, or PBMCs provided the cDNA or gDNA that served as material.

The CDR3 sequence is 14 residues long. Germline CDR1 reads SGHRS; CDR2 reads YFSETQ. V dropped 3 bases and J dropped 7 bases, with 16 bases sitting between them. This receptor was identified in a man in his forties with acute or convalescent COVID-19. The specimen was peripheral blood. J is TRBJ1-2 and V is TRBV5-1; tentatively, D is TRBD1 (5 bases). In DNA form, the CDR3 reads TGCGCCAGCAGCTCCAGTCCCAGCAGGGTTGGCTACACCTTC. This sequence encodes CASSSSPSRVGYTF.